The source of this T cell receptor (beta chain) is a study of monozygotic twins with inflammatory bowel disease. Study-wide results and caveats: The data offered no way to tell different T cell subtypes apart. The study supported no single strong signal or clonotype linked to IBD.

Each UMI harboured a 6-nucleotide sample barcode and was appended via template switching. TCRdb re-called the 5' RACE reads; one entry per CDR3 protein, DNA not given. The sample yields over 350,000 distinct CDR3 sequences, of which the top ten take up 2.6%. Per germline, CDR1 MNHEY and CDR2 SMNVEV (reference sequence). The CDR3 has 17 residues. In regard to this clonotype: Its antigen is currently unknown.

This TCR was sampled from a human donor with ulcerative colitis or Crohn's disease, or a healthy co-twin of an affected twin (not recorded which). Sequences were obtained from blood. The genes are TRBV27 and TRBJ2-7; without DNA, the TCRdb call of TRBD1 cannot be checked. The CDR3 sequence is CASSLYLGQGASYEQYF.